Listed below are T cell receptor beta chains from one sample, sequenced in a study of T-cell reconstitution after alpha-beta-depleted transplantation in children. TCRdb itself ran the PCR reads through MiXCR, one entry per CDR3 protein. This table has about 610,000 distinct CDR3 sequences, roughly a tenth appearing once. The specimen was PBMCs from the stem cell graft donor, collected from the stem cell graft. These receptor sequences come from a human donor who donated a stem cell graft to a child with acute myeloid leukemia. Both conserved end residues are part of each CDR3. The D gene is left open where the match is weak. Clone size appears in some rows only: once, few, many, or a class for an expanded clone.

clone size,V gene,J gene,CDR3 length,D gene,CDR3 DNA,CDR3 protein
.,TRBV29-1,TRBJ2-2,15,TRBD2,TGCAGCGCTGGACTAGCGGGAGGTATTACCGGGGAGCTGTTTTTT,CSAGLAGGITGELFF
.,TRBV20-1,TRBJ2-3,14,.,TGCAGCCGGACTACCGCCTTGGGCACAGATACGCAGTATTTT,CSRTTALGTDTQYF
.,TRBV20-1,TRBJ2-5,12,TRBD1,TGCAGTGCTAGAACAGGGGTAGAGACCCAGTACTTC,CSARTGVETQYF
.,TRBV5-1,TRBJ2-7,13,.,TGCGCCAGCAGCTTGGTGGCTAATTACGAGCAGTACTTC,CASSLVANYEQYF
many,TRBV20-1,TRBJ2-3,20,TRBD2,TGCAGTGCTAGAGCGGGCCTAGCGGGAGGGAAAAATCCTAGCACAGATACGCAGTATTTT,CSARAGLAGGKNPSTDTQYF
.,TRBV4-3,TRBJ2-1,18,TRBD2,TGCGCCAGCAGCCAAGATCCCATAGCGGGAGGCAGCTACAATGAGCAGTTCTTC,CASSQDPIAGGSYNEQFF
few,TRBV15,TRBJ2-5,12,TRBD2,TGTGCCACCGGGACTAAACAAGAGACCCAGTACTTC,CATGTKQETQYF
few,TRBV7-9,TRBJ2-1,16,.,TGTGCCAGCAGACCCAGGGGAGGGAGCTCCTACAATGAGCAGTTCTTC,CASRPRGGSSYNEQFF
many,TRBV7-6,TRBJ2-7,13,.,TGTGCCAGCAGCTTAGCAGGGTCCGACGAGCAGTACTTC,CASSLAGSDEQYF
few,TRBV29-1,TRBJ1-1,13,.,TGCAGCGTCAGACAGAACATGAACACTGAAGCTTTCTTT,CSVRQNMNTEAFF
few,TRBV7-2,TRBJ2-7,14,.,TGTGCCAGCAGCTTGGACCCTCGCCGGTACGAGCAGTACTTC,CASSLDPRRYEQYF
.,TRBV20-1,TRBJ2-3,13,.,TGCAGTGCCCCCCCCCCCGGCACAGATACGCAGTATTTT,CSAPPPGTDTQYF
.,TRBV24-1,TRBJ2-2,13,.,TGTGCCACCAGTGATGGGGGGCGAGGGGAGCTGTTTTTT,CATSDGGRGELFF
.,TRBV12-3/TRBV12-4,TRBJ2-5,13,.,TGTGCCAGCAGGCGACAGGCCCAAGAGACCCAGTACTTC,CASRRQAQETQYF
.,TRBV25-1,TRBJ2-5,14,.,TGTGCCAGTCAAGGACGGACGTACCAAGAGACCCAGTACTTC,CASQGRTYQETQYF
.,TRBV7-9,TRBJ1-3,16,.,TGTGCCAGCAGCCCCCTCAACAGGGTGGATGGAAACACCATATATTTT,CASSPLNRVDGNTIYF
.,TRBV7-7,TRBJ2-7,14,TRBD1,TGTGCTAGCAGCTTAGATCAGGGGGCGTCCGAGCAGTACTTC,CASSLDQGASEQYF
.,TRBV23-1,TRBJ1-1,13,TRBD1,TGCGCCAGCAGTCCCCTGAGGGACAGTGAAGCTTTCTTT,CASSPLRDSEAFF
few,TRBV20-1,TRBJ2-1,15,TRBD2,TGCAGTGCGGACTCCGGGACTAGCGGGAGAAATGAGCAGTTCTTC,CSADSGTSGRNEQFF
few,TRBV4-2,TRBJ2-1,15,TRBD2,TGTGCCAGCAGCCGAGAGGGGCGGGACTACCCCTTTCAGTTCTTC,CASSREGRDYPFQFF
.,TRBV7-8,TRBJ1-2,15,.,TGTGCCAGCAGCCAAAGGGGGTACAACAACTATGGCTACACCTTC,CASSQRGYNNYGYTF
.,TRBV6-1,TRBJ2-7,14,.,TGTGCCAGCAGGGGGGCAGGGGGGCCCTACGAGCAGTACTTC,CASRGAGGPYEQYF
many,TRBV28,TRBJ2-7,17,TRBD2,TGTGCCAGCAAGGGGCCGTTGGGACTAGCGGGAGAGGACGAGCAGTACTTC,CASKGPLGLAGEDEQYF
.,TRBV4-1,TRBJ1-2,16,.,TGCGCCAGCAGCCAATCGTCCCAGGGGCTGGGATATGGCTACACCTTC,CASSQSSQGLGYGYTF
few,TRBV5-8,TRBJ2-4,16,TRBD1,TGTGCCAGCAGCTTGGTGGGACAGATGAAAAAAAACATTCAGTACTTC,CASSLVGQMKKNIQYF
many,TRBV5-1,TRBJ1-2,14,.,TGCGCCAGCAGCTTGGAGGGGTTAGACTATGGCTACACCTTC,CASSLEGLDYGYTF
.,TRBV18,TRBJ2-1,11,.,TGTGCCAGCTCACCGGAAGGTGAGCAGTTCTTC,CASSPEGEQFF
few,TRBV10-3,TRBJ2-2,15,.,TGTGCCATCAATTACGGGGCGTCGGGCACCGGGGAGCTGTTTTTT,CAINYGASGTGELFF
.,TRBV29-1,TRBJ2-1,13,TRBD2,TGCAGCGTGGGGGCCCGGGGGGGCAATGAGCAGTTCTTC,CSVGARGGNEQFF
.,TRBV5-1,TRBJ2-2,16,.,TGCGCCAGCAGCTCGGCGGGCGGGAAGAACACCGGGGAGCTGTTTTTT,CASSSAGGKNTGELFF
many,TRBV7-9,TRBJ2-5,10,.,TGCGCCAGCAGCGGGGAGACCCAGTACTTC,CASSGETQYF
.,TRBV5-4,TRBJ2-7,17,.,TGTGCCAGCAGCCCATTTTTGGACGGTACTTTAGTCTACGAGCAGTACTTC,CASSPFLDGTLVYEQYF
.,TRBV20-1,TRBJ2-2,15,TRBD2,TGCAGTGCTACCAAGCGGGAGGGGAACACCGGGGAGCTGTTTTTT,CSATKREGNTGELFF
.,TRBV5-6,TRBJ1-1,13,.,TGTGCCAGCAGCTACGACAGGAACACTGAAGCTTTCTTT,CASSYDRNTEAFF
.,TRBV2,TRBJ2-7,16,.,TGTGCCAGCAGTGAAGTGGCCGGGGGCGAGTCCTACGAGCAGTACTTC,CASSEVAGGESYEQYF
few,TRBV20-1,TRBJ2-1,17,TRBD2,TGCAGTGCTAGAGCGCCACCGGGACTAGCGAGCCTCAATGAGCAGTTCTTC,CSARAPPGLASLNEQFF
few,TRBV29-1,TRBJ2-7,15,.,TGCAGCGTCGGTGGATCCACAGAAACAACCTACGAGCAGTACTTC,CSVGGSTETTYEQYF
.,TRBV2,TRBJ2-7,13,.,TGTGCCAGCAGACCACCACCCCACTACGAGCAGTACTTC,CASRPPPHYEQYF
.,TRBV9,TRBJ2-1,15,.,TGTGCCAGCAGCGTAGGGTTTACTTGGAACAATGAGCAGTTCTTC,CASSVGFTWNNEQFF
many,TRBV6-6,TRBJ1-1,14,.,TGTGCCAGCAGTTCCGGGGGGGGTAGGCCTGAAGCTTTCTTT,CASSSGGGRPEAFF
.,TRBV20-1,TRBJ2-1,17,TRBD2,TGCAGTGCTAGAGGACTAGCGGCAATGGTCTCCTACAATGAGCAGTTCTTC,CSARGLAAMVSYNEQFF
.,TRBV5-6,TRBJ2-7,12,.,TGTGCCAGCACCCGAGGGGGGTTCGAGCAGTACTTC,CASTRGGFEQYF
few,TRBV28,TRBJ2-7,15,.,TGTGCCAGCAGGGCACTAGTACAGTCTGTGAAAGAGCAGTACTTC,CASRALVQSVKEQYF
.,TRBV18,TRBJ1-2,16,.,TGTGCCAGCTCATCATTAGGGGGTTTGGAATACTATGGCTACACCTTC,CASSSLGGLEYYGYTF
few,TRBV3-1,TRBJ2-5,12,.,TGTGCCAGCAGGAGGGGACCAGAGACCCAGTACTTC,CASRRGPETQYF
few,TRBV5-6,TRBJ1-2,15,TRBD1,TGTGCCAGCAGCCCGGACAGGGGAAATCACTATGGCTACACCTTC,CASSPDRGNHYGYTF
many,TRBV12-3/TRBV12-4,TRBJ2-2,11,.,TGTGCCAGCAGTTACACCGGGGAGCTGTTTTTT,CASSYTGELFF
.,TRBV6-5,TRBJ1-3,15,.,TGTGCCAGCAGTTACTCGAAAGGGGCTGGAAACACCATATATTTT,CASSYSKGAGNTIYF
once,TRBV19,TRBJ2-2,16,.,TGTGCCAGTAGTCTCTCTGGGACTCATCGCACCGGGGAGCTGTTTTTT,CASSLSGTHRTGELFF
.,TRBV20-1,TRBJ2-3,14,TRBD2,TGCAGTGCCGGCAGTAGCGGGAGCACAGATACGCAGTATTTT,CSAGSSGSTDTQYF
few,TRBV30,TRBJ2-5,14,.,TGTGCCTGGAGGGGTGGACAGTCTGTAGAGACCCAGTACTTC,CAWRGGQSVETQYF
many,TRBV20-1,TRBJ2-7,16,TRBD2,TGCAGTGCTAGAGAGCCCCGGACTAGCGGAACCTACGAGCAGTACTTC,CSAREPRTSGTYEQYF
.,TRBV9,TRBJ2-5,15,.,TGTGCCAGCAGCGCCGTCCGAGGGGGGGAAGAGACCCAGTACTTC,CASSAVRGGEETQYF